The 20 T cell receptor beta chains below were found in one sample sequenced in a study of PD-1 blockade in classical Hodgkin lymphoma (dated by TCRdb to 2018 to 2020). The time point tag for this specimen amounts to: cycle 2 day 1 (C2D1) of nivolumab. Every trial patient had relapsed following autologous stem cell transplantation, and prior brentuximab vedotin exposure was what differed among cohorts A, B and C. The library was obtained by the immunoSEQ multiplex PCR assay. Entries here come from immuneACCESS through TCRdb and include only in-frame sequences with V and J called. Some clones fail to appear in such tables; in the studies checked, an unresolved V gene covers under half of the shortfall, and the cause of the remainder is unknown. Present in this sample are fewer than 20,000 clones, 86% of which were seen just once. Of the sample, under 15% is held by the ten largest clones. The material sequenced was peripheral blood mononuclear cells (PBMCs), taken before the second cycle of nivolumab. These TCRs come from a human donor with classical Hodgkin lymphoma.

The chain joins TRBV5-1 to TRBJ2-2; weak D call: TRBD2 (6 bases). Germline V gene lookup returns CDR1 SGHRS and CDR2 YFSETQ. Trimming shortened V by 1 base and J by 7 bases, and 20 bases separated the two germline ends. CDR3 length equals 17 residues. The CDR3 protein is CASSLQGGLNQYGELFF. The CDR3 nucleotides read TGCGCCAGCAGCTTGCAGGGAGGCCTCAACCAGTACGGGGAGCTGTTTTTT. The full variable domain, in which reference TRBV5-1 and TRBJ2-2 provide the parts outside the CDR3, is KAGVTQTPRYLIKTRGQQVTLSCSPISGHRSVSWYQQTPGQGLQFLFEYFSETQRNKGNFPGRFSGRQFSNSRSEMNVSTLELGDSALYLCASSLQGGLNQYGELFFGEGSRLTVL.

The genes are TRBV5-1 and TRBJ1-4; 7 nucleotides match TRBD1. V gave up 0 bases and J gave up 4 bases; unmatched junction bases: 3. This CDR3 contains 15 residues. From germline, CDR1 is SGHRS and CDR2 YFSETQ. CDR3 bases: TGCGCCAGCAGCTTGGCCGGGACAGATAATGAAAAACTGTTTTTT. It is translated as CASSLAGTDNEKLFF.

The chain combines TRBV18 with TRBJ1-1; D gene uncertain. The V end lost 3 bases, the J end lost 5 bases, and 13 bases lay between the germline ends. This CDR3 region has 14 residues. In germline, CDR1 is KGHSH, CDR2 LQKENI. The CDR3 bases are TGTGCCAGCTCACCCTCGGGGTTTCCTACTGAAGCTTTCTTT. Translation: CASSPSGFPTEAFF.

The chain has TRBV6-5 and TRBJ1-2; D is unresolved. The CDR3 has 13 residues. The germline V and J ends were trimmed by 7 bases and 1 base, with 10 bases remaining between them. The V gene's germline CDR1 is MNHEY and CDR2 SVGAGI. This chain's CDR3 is CASTSILNYGYTF. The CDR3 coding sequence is TGTGCCAGCACCTCAATACTTAACTATGGCTACACCTTC.

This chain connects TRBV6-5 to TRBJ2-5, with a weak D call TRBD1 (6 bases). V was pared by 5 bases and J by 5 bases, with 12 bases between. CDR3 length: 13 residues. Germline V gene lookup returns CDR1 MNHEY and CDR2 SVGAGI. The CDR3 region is CASSLQGEETQYF. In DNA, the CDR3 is TGTGCCAGCAGTCTACAGGGAGAGGAGACCCAGTACTTC.

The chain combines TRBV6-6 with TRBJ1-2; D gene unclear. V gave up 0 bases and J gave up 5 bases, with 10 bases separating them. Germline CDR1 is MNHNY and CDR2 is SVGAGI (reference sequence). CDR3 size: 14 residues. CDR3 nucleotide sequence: TGTGCCAGCAGTTACTCGAGGGCTGATTATGGCTACACCTTC. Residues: CASSYSRADYGYTF.

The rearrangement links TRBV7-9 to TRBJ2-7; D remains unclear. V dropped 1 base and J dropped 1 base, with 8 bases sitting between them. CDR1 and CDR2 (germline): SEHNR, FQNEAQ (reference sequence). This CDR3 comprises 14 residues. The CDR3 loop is CASSLEDLSYEQYF. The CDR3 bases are TGTGCCAGCAGCTTAGAAGACTTATCCTACGAGCAGTACTTC.

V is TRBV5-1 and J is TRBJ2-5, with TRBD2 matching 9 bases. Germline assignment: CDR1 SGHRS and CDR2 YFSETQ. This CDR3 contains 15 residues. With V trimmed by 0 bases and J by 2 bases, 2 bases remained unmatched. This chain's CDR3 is CASSLAAGGQETQYF. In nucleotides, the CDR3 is TGCGCCAGCAGCTTGGCGGCGGGGGGGCAAGAGACCCAGTACTTC.

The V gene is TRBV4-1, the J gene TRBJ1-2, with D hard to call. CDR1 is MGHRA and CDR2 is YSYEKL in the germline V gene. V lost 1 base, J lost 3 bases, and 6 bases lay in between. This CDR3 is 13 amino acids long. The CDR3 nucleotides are TGCGCCAGCAGCCAAGTACGGCACTATGGCTACACCTTC. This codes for CASSQVRHYGYTF.

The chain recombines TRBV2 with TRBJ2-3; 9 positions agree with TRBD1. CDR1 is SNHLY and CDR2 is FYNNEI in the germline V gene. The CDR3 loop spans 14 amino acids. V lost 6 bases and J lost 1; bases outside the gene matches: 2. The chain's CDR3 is CASRDRGGTDTQYF. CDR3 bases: TGTGCCAGCAGAGACAGGGGGGGCACAGATACGCAGTATTTT.

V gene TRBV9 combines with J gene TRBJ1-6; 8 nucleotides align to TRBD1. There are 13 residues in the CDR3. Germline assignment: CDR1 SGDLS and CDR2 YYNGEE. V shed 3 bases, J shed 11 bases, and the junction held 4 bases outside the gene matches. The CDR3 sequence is CASSAGQGPPLHF. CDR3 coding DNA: TGTGCCAGCAGCGCAGGACAGGGTCCACCCCTCCACTTT.

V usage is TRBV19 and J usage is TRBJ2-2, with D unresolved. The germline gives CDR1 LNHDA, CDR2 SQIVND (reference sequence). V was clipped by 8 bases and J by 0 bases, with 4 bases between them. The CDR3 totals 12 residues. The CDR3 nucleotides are TGTGCCAGTTCGACGAACACCGGGGAGCTGTTTTTT. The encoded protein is CASSTNTGELFF.

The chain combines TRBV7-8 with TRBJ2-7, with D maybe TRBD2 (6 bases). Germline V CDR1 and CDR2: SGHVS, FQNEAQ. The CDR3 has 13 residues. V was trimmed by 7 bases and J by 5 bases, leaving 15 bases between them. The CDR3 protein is CASTRDSGHEQYF. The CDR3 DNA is TGTGCCAGCACGAGGGACTCGGGGCACGAGCAGTACTTC.

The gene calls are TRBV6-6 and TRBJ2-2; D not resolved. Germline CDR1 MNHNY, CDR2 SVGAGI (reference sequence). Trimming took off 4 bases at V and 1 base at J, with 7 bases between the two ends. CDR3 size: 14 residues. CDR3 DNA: TGTGCCAGCAGTTCAAGCGAGAACACCGGGGAGCTGTTTTTT. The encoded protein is CASSSSENTGELFF.

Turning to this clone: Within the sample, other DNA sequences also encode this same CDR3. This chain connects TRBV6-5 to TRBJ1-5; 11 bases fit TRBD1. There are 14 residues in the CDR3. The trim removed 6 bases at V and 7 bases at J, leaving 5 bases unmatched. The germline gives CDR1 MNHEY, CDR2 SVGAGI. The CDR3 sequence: CASSPDRGLQPQHF. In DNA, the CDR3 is TGTGCCAGCAGCCCGGACAGGGGGCTCCAGCCCCAGCATTTT.

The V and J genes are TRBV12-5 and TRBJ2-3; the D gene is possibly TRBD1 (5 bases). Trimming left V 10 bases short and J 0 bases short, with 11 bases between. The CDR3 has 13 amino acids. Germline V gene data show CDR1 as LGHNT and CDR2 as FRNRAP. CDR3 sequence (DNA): TGTGCTACCCAGGGCTTTAGCACAGATACGCAGTATTTT. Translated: CATQGFSTDTQYF. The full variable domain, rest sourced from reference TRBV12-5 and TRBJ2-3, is DARVTQTPRHKVTEMGQEVTMRCQPILGHNTVFWYRQTMMQGLELLAYFRNRAPLDDSGMPKDRFSAEMPDATLATLKIQPSEPRDSAVYFCATQGFSTDTQYFGPGTRLTVL.

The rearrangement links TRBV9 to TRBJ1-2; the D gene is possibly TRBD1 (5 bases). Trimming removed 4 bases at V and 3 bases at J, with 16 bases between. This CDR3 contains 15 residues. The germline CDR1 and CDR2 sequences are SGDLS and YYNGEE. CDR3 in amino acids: CASSPGGSPHYGYTF. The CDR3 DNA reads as TGTGCCAGCAGCCCCGGGGGTTCTCCCCACTATGGCTACACCTTC.

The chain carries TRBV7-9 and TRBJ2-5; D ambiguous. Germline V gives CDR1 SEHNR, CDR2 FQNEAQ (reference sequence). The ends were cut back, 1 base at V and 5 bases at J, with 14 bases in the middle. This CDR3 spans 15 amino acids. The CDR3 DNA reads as TGTGCCAGCAGCTTAGAGCGTCTCTTCATGGAGACCCAGTACTTC. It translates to CASSLERLFMETQYF.

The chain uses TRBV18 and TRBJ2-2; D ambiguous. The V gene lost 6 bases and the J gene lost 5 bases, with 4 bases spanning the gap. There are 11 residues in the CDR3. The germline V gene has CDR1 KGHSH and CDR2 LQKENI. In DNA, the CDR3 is TGTGCCAGCTCCGGGACCGGGGAGCTGTTTTTT. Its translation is CASSGTGELFF.

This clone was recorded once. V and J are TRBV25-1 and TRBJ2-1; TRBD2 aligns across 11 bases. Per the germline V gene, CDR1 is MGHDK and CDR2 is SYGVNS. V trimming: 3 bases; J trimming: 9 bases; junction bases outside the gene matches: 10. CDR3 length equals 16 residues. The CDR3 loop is CASSELSSGGESEQFF. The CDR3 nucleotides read TGTGCCAGCAGTGAGCTGAGTAGCGGGGGGGAGAGTGAGCAGTTCTTC.